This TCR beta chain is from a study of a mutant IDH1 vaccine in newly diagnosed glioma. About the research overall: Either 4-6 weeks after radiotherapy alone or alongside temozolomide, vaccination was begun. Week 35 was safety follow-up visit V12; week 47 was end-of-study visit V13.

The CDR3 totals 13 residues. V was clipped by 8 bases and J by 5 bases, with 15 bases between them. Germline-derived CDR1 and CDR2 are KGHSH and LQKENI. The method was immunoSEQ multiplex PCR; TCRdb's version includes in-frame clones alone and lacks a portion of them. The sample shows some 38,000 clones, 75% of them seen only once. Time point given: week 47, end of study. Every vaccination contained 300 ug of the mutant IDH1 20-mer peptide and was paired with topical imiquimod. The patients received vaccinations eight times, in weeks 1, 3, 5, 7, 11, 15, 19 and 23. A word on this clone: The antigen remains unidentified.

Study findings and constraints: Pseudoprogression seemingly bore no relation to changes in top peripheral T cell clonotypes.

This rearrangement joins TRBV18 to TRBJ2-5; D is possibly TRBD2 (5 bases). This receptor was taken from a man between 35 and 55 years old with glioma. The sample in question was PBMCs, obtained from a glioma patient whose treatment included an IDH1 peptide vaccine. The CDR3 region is CASTGGERETQYF. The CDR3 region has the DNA TGTGCCAGCACTGGCGGCGAGCGGGAGACCCAGTACTTC.